The 24 T cell receptor beta chains below all came from one sample that was sequenced in a study of T cell clonotyping in hematopoietic cell transplantation. Sequencing used immunoSEQ multiplex PCR; TCRdb keeps in-frame clones, though not all of them. The table shows about 10,000 clones, with roughly 71% occurring only once. This sample comprised PBMCs, obtained 30 days after allogeneic stem cell transplant. These receptors all stem from a female patient in her 40s who had an allogeneic stem cell transplant from a related donor, so T cells may come from the graft donor. Some clones in this sample may be carry-over from other donors' samples.

The V call is TRBV19, the J call TRBJ2-3; 8 nucleotides agree with TRBD1. The germline V gene has CDR1 LNHDA and CDR2 SQIVND (reference sequence). The CDR3 runs to 16 residues. V lost 5 bases, J lost 4 bases, and 11 bases stayed unmatched. The CDR3 nucleotides are TGTGCCAGTAGTGACATCAGGGGGCGCCTGGCAGATACGCAGTATTTT. It encodes CASSDIRGRLADTQYF.

This chain connects TRBV7-9 to TRBJ1-2; D not certain. Germline V gives CDR1 SEHNR, CDR2 FQNEAQ (reference sequence). The CDR3 consists of 15 residues. V was trimmed by 8 bases and J by 1 base, leaving 17 bases between them. For the CDR3, the DNA is TGTGCCAGCTTCCCCCCCCAATTGATTAACTATGGCTACACCTTC. Protein product: CASFPPQLINYGYTF.

The chain employs TRBV2 and TRBJ1-2; maybe TRBD1 (6 bases). The CDR3 sequence is 14 residues long. Germline CDR1 SNHLY, CDR2 FYNNEI. Trimming took off 6 bases at V and 0 bases at J, with 11 bases between the two ends. The CDR3 region is CASRTGGSNYGYTF. As DNA, the CDR3 is TGTGCCAGCAGGACGGGGGGCTCTAACTATGGCTACACCTTC.

This clone was detected only a few times. The rearrangement joins TRBV5-6 to TRBJ2-7, with unresolved D. Germline CDR1 is SGHDT and CDR2 is YYEEEE. The CDR3 length is 14 residues. Trimming stripped 1 base from V and 6 bases from J, with 14 bases between. DNA for the CDR3: TGTGCCAGCAGCTTGCCGGGTGGGTCATCCGAGCAGTACTTC. This sequence encodes CASSLPGGSSEQYF.

The chain uses TRBV19 and TRBJ1-2, with a possible D match to TRBD1 (5 bases). The CDR3 is 14 residues long. From germline, CDR1 is LNHDA and CDR2 SQIVND (reference sequence). Trimming took off 5 bases at V and 8 bases at J, with 18 bases between the two ends. DNA of the CDR3: TGTGCCAGTAGTCCCGATCGACAGTCGGGCGGCTACACCTTC. Translation: CASSPDRQSGGYTF.

J is TRBJ2-3 and V is TRBV11-2, with a possible D match to TRBD1 (5 bases). Germline loops: CDR1 SGHAT, CDR2 FQNNGV. The CDR3 consists of 18 residues. The germline V and J ends were trimmed by 1 base and 3 bases, with 20 bases remaining between them. CDR3 DNA sequence: TGTGCCAGCAGCTTAGCTCCCGTGCCGACAGACGGAACAGATACGCAGTATTTT. This gives the protein CASSLAPVPTDGTDTQYF.

The V gene is TRBV5-1, the J gene TRBJ1-2; 7 nucleotides agree with TRBD1. V lost 0 bases to trimming and J lost 8 bases; unmatched junction nucleotides: 4. The CDR3 is 13 amino acids. CDR1 is SGHRS and CDR2 is YFSETQ in the germline V gene. Written as DNA, the CDR3 is TGCGCCAGCAGCTTGGTGGCAGGGGGGGGCTACACCTTC. This encodes CASSLVAGGGYTF. Full variable domain (rest looked up from reference TRBV5-1 and TRBJ1-2): KAGVTQTPRYLIKTRGQQVTLSCSPISGHRSVSWYQQTPGQGLQFLFEYFSETQRNKGNFPGRFSGRQFSNSRSEMNVSTLELGDSALYLCASSLVAGGGYTFGSGTRLTVV.

V and J are TRBV19 and TRBJ1-5; 8 bases fit TRBD1. Germline CDR1 LNHDA, CDR2 SQIVND (reference sequence). The CDR3 totals 13 residues. Losses at the gene ends were 9 bases for V and 3 bases for J; bases not matched to a gene: 4. The chain's CDR3 is CASTGQANQPQHF. CDR3 nucleotide sequence: TGTGCCAGCACGGGACAGGCCAATCAGCCCCAGCATTTT.

The genes are TRBV21-1 and TRBJ2-5; the table's TRBD2 call for D was not verified on the DNA. TRBV21-1 is shown as a pseudogene. This CDR3 has 17 amino acids. The CDR3 spells CASSKTQEVPFLRAEYF. CDR3 sequence (DNA): TGTGCCAGCAGCAAAACGCAGGAGGTACCCTTCCTAAGAGCAGAGTACTTC.

The chain links TRBV27 to TRBJ1-1, with D maybe TRBD1 (6 bases). Germline-derived CDR1 and CDR2 are MNHEY and SMNVEV (reference sequence). V was trimmed by 5 bases and J by 1 base, leaving 14 bases between them. CDR3 size: 15 residues. The CDR3 DNA reads as TGTGCCAGCAGTCCCCTCCCGACAGGGAACACTGAAGCTTTCTTT. Amino acids: CASSPLPTGNTEAFF.

This clone is a singleton in its sample. The chain joins TRBV28 to TRBJ1-3, with TRBD1 matching over 11 bases. V lost 6 bases, J lost 8 bases, and 9 bases stayed unmatched. The CDR3 runs to 15 residues. Germline V gene sequence: CDR1 MDHEN, CDR2 SYDVKM. The CDR3 bases are TGTGCCAGCAGCCCCGGACAGGGGGCATCGCACACCATATATTTT. Translated: CASSPGQGASHTIYF.

The chain carries TRBV30 and TRBJ1-4, with TRBD1 as a possible D gene (6 bases). Germline V gene sequence: CDR1 GTSNPN, CDR2 SVGIG (reference sequence). Trimming cost V 1 base and J 8 bases, with 17 bases left between them. CDR3 size: 15 residues. Here the CDR3 DNA reads TGTGCCTGGAGTGATACGTCAGGGCAGGGGGAAAAACTGTTTTTT. It codes for CAWSDTSGQGEKLFF.

J is TRBJ2-1 and V is TRBV7-3; D possibly corresponds to TRBD2 (5 bases). The CDR3 extends over 14 amino acids. Trimming cost V 0 bases and J 2 bases, with 5 bases left between them. Per germline, CDR1 SGHTA and CDR2 FQGTGA. The CDR3 sequence is CASSLTGTYNEQFF. DNA of the CDR3: TGTGCCAGCAGCTTAACCGGGACCTACAATGAGCAGTTCTTC.

The chain joins TRBV19 to TRBJ2-5; 8 bases agree with TRBD1. This CDR3 is 15 amino acids long. J gave up 5 bases and V 3 bases, and 8 bases lay outside the gene matches. Germline CDR1 reads LNHDA; CDR2 reads SQIVND (reference sequence). CDR3 in amino acids: CASSIRQGREETQYF. Written as DNA, the CDR3 is TGTGCCAGTAGTATCCGACAGGGGAGAGAGGAGACCCAGTACTTC.

The CDR3 loop is CACRPGETYEQYF. The CDR3 DNA reads TGTGCCTGTCGGCCGGGGGAGACCTACGAGCAGTACTTC. The chain carries TRBV30 and TRBJ2-7, with D possibly matching TRBD2 (6 bases). Between the trimmed V and J ends, which lost 6 bases and 2 bases, there was a span of 14 bases. CDR3 size: 13 residues. CDR1 and CDR2 (germline): GTSNPN, SVGIG (reference sequence).

DNA for the CDR3: TGTGCCAGCAGCTTAGTGGGTCGGACACGGTCCTACGAGCAGTACTTC. Translating gives CASSLVGRTRSYEQYF. This chain joins TRBV7-9 and TRBJ2-7, with a weak D call TRBD1 (5 bases). Trimming left V 1 base short and J 1 base short, with 14 bases between. This CDR3 has 16 amino acids. In germline, CDR1 is SEHNR, CDR2 FQNEAQ (reference sequence).

V gene TRBV30 combines with J gene TRBJ1-2; no definite D call. The CDR3 contains 13 residues. Germline lookup yields CDR1 GTSNPN and CDR2 SVGIG (reference sequence). Deletions cut 4 bases from V and 4 bases from J, with 13 bases between. CDR3 sequence: CAWTQDLGYGYTF. CDR3 DNA: TGTGCCTGGACCCAGGACCTTGGCTATGGCTACACCTTC.

The chain uses TRBV2 and TRBJ2-1; D is uncertain. Germline CDR1 and CDR2: SNHLY and FYNNEI. CDR3 size: 15 residues. The V end lost 3 bases, the J end lost 6 bases, and 15 bases lay between the germline ends. The CDR3 reads CASSDILLSSNEQFF. The CDR3 region has the DNA TGTGCCAGCAGTGACATTCTACTCTCCAGCAATGAGCAGTTCTTC. Full variable domain (outside the CDR3, taken from reference TRBV2 and TRBJ2-1): EPEVTQTPSHQVTQMGQEVILRCVPISNHLYFYWYRQILGQKVEFLVSFYNNEISEKSEIFDDQFSVERPDGSNFTLKIRSTKLEDSAMYFCASSDILLSSNEQFFGPGTRLTVL.

This rearrangement joins TRBV11-2 to TRBJ2-1; 13 positions match TRBD2. The CDR3 has 17 residues. Germline lookup yields CDR1 SGHAT and CDR2 FQNNGV. Losses at the gene ends were 1 base for V and 7 bases for J; bases not matched to a gene: 7. The DNA of the CDR3 is TGTGCCAGCAGCTTAGGGAGGACTAGCGGGAGTGAAAATGAGCAGTTCTTC. It translates to CASSLGRTSGSENEQFF.

The V gene is TRBV11-2, the J gene TRBJ1-3, with D uncertain. The germline V gene encodes CDR1 SGHAT and CDR2 FQNNGV. Trimming took 7 bases from V and 0 from J, leaving 13 bases between them. The CDR3 runs 15 residues. In nucleotides, the CDR3 is TGTGCCAGCACCCCTCACCCGCTCTCTGGAAACACCATATATTTT. Protein: CASTPHPLSGNTIYF.

The gene calls are TRBV7-2 and TRBJ2-1, with a possible D match to TRBD2 (7 bases). V lost 10 bases, J lost 3 bases, and 16 bases lay in between. Germline CDR1 and CDR2: SGHTA and FQGNSA. CDR3 size: 14 residues. CDR3 nucleotide sequence: TGTGCCATTCAGGGGCGGGAGTTCTACAATGAGCAGTTCTTC. Protein: CAIQGREFYNEQFF.

V usage is TRBV10-2 and J usage is TRBJ2-2; 12 bases are a match to TRBD2. CDR1 WSHSY and CDR2 SAAADI come from the germline V gene. V gave up 3 bases and J gave up 0 bases; unmatched junction bases: 11. There are 20 residues in the CDR3. The CDR3 nucleotides read TGCGCCAGCAGTGAAAATGTGGGACTAGCGGGCCCCGCGAACACCGGGGAGCTGTTTTTT. It yields the protein CASSENVGLAGPANTGELFF.

This chain links TRBV30 with TRBJ1-3; 11 nucleotides align to TRBD1. V trimming: 0 bases; J trimming: 4 bases; junction bases outside the gene matches: 2. The CDR3 loop spans 15 amino acids. Germline V gene lookup returns CDR1 GTSNPN and CDR2 SVGIG (reference sequence). DNA of the CDR3: TGTGCCTGGAGTGTCGGACAGGGGGCGGGAAACACCATATATTTT. Translation: CAWSVGQGAGNTIYF.

This chain joins TRBV2 and TRBJ1-4; the D gene is possibly TRBD1 (6 bases). Germline assignment: CDR1 SNHLY and CDR2 FYNNEI. The V and J ends lost 6 bases and 8 bases respectively, with 16 bases between them. This CDR3 comprises 14 residues. In DNA form, the CDR3 reads TGTGCCAGCAGCGAAACGGGGGCTGGAGAAAAACTGTTTTTT. Translation: CASSETGAGEKLFF.